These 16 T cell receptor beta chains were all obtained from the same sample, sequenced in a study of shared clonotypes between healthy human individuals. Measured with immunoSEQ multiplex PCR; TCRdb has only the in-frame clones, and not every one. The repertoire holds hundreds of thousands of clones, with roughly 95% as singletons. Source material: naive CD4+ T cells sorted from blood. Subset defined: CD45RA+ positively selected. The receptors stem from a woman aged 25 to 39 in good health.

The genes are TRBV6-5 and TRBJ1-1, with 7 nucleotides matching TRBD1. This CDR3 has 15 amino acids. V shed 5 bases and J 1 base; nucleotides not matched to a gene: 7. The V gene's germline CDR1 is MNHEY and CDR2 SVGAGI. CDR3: CASSPNRGRNTEAFF. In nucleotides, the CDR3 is TGTGCCAGCAGTCCAAACAGGGGACGGAACACTGAAGCTTTCTTT.

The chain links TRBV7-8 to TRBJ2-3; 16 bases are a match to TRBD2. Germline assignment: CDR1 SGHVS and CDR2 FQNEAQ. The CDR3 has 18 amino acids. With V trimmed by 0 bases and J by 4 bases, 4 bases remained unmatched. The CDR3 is CASSLAKGLAGGPDTQYF. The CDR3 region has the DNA TGTGCCAGCAGCTTAGCAAAGGGACTAGCGGGAGGGCCAGATACGCAGTATTTT.

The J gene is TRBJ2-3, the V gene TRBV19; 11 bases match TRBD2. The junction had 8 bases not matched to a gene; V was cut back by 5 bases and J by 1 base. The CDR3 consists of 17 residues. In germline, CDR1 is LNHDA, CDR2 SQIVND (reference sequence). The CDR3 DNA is TGTGCCAGTAGTCCCGGTTCACTAGCGGGAGGCACAGATACGCAGTATTTT. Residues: CASSPGSLAGGTDTQYF.

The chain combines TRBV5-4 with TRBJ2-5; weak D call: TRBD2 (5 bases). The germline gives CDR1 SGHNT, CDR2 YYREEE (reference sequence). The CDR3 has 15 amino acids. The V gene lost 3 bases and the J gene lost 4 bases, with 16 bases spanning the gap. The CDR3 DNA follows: TGTGCCAGCAGCTCCAGCGGAGAAGGAGGAGAGACCCAGTACTTC. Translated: CASSSSGEGGETQYF.

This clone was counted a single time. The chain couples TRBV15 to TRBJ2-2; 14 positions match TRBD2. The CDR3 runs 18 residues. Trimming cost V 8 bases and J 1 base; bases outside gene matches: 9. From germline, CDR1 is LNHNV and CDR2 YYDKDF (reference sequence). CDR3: CATEHTGTSGRNTGELFF. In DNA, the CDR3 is TGTGCCACCGAACATACCGGGACTAGCGGGAGGAACACCGGGGAGCTGTTTTTT.

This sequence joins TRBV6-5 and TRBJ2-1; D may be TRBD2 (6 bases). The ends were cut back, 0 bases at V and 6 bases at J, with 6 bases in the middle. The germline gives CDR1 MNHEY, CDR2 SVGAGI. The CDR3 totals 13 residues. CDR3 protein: CASSYSLANEQFF. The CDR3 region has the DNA TGTGCCAGCAGTTACTCACTAGCCAATGAGCAGTTCTTC.

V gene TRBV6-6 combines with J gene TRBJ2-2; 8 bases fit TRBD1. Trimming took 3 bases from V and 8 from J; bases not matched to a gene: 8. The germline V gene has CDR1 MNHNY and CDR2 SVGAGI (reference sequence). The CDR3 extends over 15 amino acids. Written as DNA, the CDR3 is TGTGCCAGCAGTTATGCGCAGGGGGCGACTGGGGAGCTGTTTTTT. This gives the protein CASSYAQGATGELFF.

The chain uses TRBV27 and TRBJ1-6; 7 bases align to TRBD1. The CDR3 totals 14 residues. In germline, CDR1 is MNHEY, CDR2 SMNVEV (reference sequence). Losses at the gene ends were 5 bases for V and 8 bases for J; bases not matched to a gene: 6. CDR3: CASSLRDRDSPLHF. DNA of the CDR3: TGTGCCAGCAGTCTCCGGGACAGAGATTCACCCCTCCACTTT.

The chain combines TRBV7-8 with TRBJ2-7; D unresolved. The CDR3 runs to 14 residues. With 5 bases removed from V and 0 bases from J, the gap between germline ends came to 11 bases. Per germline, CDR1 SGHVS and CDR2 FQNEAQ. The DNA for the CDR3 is TGTGCCAGCAGCCCCCGGCGCATCTCCTACGAGCAGTACTTC. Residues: CASSPRRISYEQYF.

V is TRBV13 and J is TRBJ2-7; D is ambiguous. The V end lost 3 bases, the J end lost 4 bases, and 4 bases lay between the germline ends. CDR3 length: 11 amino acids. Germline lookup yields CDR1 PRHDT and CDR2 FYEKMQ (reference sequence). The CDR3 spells CASSFKYEQYF. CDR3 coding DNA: TGTGCCAGCAGCTTTAAGTACGAGCAGTACTTC.

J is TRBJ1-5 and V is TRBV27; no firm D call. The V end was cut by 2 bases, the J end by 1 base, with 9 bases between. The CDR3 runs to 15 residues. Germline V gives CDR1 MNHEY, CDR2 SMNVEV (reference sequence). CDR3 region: CASSLIGSSNQPQHF. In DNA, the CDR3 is TGTGCCAGCAGTTTAATAGGGTCGAGCAATCAGCCCCAGCATTTT.

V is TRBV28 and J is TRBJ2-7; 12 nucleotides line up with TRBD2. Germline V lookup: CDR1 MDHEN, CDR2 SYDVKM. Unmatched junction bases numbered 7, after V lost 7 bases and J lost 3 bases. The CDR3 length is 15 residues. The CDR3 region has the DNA TGTGCCAGCAAAGGAAGGACTAGCGGGGACTACGAGCAGTACTTC. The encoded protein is CASKGRTSGDYEQYF.

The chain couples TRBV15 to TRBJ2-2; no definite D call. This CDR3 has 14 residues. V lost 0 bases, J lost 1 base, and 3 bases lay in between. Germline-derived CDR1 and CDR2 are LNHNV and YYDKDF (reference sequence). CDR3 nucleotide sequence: TGTGCCACCAGCAGAGATCAGAACACCGGGGAGCTGTTTTTT. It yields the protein CATSRDQNTGELFF.

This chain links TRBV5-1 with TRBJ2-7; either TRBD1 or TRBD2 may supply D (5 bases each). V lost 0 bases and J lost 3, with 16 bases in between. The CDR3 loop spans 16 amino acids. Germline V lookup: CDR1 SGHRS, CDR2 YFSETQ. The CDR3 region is CASSLEGEGLYYEQYF. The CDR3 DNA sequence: TGCGCCAGCAGCTTGGAGGGAGAGGGGTTATACTACGAGCAGTACTTC.

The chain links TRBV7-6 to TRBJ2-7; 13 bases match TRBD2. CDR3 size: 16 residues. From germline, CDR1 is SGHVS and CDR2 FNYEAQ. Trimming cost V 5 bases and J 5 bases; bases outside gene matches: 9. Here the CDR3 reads CASSPDTSGRGDEQYF. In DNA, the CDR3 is TGTGCCAGCAGCCCCGATACTAGCGGGAGGGGAGACGAGCAGTACTTC.

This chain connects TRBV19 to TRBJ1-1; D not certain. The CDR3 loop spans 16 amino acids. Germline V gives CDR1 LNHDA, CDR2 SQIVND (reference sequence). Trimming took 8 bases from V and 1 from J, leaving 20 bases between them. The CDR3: CASRRFGVEGNTEAFF. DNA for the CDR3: TGTGCCAGTCGGCGGTTCGGGGTAGAGGGGAACACTGAAGCTTTCTTT.